The 22 T cell receptor beta chains given below trace back to one sample, sequenced in a study of T cells after yellow fever vaccination. TCRdb reanalysed the 5' RACE reads using MiXCR and keeps one entry per CDR3 protein. The table lists 500,000 to 650,000 distinct CDR3 sequences, roughly a sixth of them singletons. Here the sequenced sample was PBMCs, taken 5 to 6 days after the first yellow fever vaccination. Source of these receptors: a man aged 18 to 30 who received the YFV17D yellow fever vaccine.

The sample holds many counts of this clonotype. One end of the junction does not line up with germline, which may come from a read error. This chain connects TRBV5-6 to TRBJ2-1; D is possibly TRBD1 or TRBD2 (5 bases each). This CDR3 region has 13 residues. CDR1 is SGHDT, CDR2 YYEEEE, per germline. CDR3 residues: CASNLGVKGVRFF. CDR3 sequence (DNA): TGTGCCAGCAACTTGGGGGTTAAGGGAGTACGGTTCTTC.

This clonotype was observed a handful of times. V and J are TRBV6-2 or TRBV6-3 and TRBJ2-7; D is possibly TRBD1 (6 bases). The length of the CDR3 is 14 residues. The germline V gene has CDR1 MNHEY and CDR2 SVGEGT. V was cut by 5 bases and J by 9 bases, with 20 bases left in between. CDR3 sequence: CASSPRDTLRRQYV. The CDR3 DNA reads TGTGCCAGCAGTCCCCGGGACACCCTTAGGAGGCAGTACGTC.

This clonotype has at least ten counts. The chain couples TRBV27 to TRBJ2-3; 7 bases line up with TRBD1. CDR1 is MNHEY and CDR2 is SMNVEV in the germline V gene (reference sequence). The length of the CDR3 is 16 residues. Losses at the gene ends were 5 bases for V and 1 base for J; bases not matched to a gene: 9. Here the CDR3 DNA reads TGTGCCAGCAGTATACCCCGGGACAGAGGCACAGATACGCAGTATTTT. It is translated as CASSIPRDRGTDTQYF.

This clonotype has a handful of counts. J is TRBJ2-1 and V is TRBV6-2 or TRBV6-3; D not resolved. Germline values: CDR1 MNHEY, CDR2 SVGEGT. The length of the CDR3 is 12 residues. Trimming removed 2 bases at V and 6 bases at J, with 5 bases between. CDR3 region: CASSYPANEQFF. In nucleotides, the CDR3 is TGTGCCAGCAGTTACCCCGCCAATGAGCAGTTCTTC.

The rearrangement links TRBV29-1 to TRBJ2-5; D remains unclear. V gave up 2 bases and J gave up 9 bases, with 7 bases separating them. CDR1 is SQVTM, CDR2 ANQGSEA, per germline. The CDR3 consists of 10 residues. The CDR3 region is CSVETEAQYF. The CDR3, as DNA: TGCAGCGTTGAAACCGAAGCCCAGTACTTC.

This clonotype was picked up many times. This rearrangement joins TRBV7-2 to TRBJ1-1, with 7 nucleotides matching TRBD1. The length of the CDR3 is 16 residues. Germline V gene data show CDR1 as SGHTA and CDR2 as FQGNSA. Losses at the gene ends were 0 bases for V and 4 bases for J; bases not matched to a gene: 8. The chain's CDR3 is CASSLASAGGFTEAFF. The CDR3 DNA follows: TGTGCCAGCAGCTTAGCGTCGGCAGGGGGGTTCACTGAAGCTTTCTTT.

V and J are TRBV18 and TRBJ2-7, with TRBD1 matching 8 bases. This CDR3 comprises 13 residues. V was clipped by 4 bases and J by 5 bases; unmatched bases: 4. Germline CDR1 reads KGHSH; CDR2 reads LQKENI. Here the CDR3 reads CASSRQGLHEQYF. The CDR3 nucleotides read TGTGCCAGCTCACGACAGGGGTTGCACGAGCAGTACTTC.

A single count supports this clonotype. The V and J genes are TRBV12-3 or TRBV12-4 and TRBJ2-3; unclear D gene. CDR3 length: 16 amino acids. V was shortened by 8 bases and J by 2 bases, with 20 bases between the two germline ends. The CDR3, as DNA: TGTGCCAGCCCAAGACATCTCGGACCCAACACAGATACGCAGTATTTT. Translating it yields CASPRHLGPNTDTQYF.

This clonotype has only a few counts. The chain employs TRBV2 and TRBJ2-2; D gene ambiguous. Trimming removed 10 bases at V and 5 bases at J, with 14 bases between. The CDR3 length is 13 residues. The germline gives CDR1 SNHLY, CDR2 FYNNEI. CDR3 nucleotide sequence: TGTGCCACCCAGTGGGTGGGTACCGGGGAGCTGTTTTTT. Its translation is CATQWVGTGELFF. Full variable domain (missing parts from reference TRBV2 and TRBJ2-2): EPEVTQTPSHQVTQMGQEVILRCVPISNHLYFYWYRQILGQKVEFLVSFYNNEISEKSEIFDDQFSVERPDGSNFTLKIRSTKLEDSAMYFCATQWVGTGELFFGEGSRLTVL.

This rearrangement joins TRBV5-4 to TRBJ2-3; 7 bases match TRBD2. The CDR3 is made up of 15 amino acids. Per germline, CDR1 SGHNT and CDR2 YYREEE (reference sequence). Trimming at V came to 0 bases and at J to 4 bases, leaving 5 bases not matched to a gene. CDR3 in amino acids: CASSLGGGKADTQYF. CDR3 sequence (DNA): TGTGCCAGCAGCTTGGGCGGGGGAAAAGCAGATACGCAGTATTTT.

This clonotype occurred a few times. The gene calls are TRBV3-1 and TRBJ2-1; TRBD2 is a possible D gene (6 bases). The ends were cut back, 1 base at V and 2 bases at J, with 15 bases in the middle. Germline assignment: CDR1 LGHDT and CDR2 YNNKEL (reference sequence). The length of the CDR3 is 17 residues. The CDR3 spells CASSQGSGGATYNEQFF. CDR3 DNA sequence: TGTGCCAGCAGCCAAGGGTCCGGGGGAGCAACCTACAATGAGCAGTTCTTC.

As regards this clonotype: A read error is possible here, since a much larger clone lies one base away. The rearrangement uses TRBV7-2 and TRBJ1-1, with D perhaps TRBD1 (6 bases). The CDR3 has 14 amino acids. Germline CDR1 and CDR2: SGHTA and FQGNSA. V was cut by 5 bases and J by 0 bases, with 10 bases left in between. The CDR3 DNA follows: TGTGCCAGCAGCGCAGGGGAACTGAACACTGAAGCTTTCTTT. Its translation: CASSAGELNTEAFF.

CDR3 DNA: TGCAGCGTACTGACAGGGAAAGAGACCCAGTACTTC. Its translation: CSVLTGKETQYF. The chain couples TRBV29-1 to TRBJ2-5; 7 bases align to TRBD1. The length of the CDR3 is 12 residues. The V gene's germline CDR1 is SQVTM and CDR2 ANQGSEA. J gave up 3 bases and V 6 bases, and 4 bases lay outside the gene matches. Full variable domain (outside the CDR3, taken from reference TRBV29-1 and TRBJ2-5): SAVISQKPSRDICQRGTSLTIQCQVDSQVTMMFWYRQQPGQSLTLIATANQGSEATYESGFVIDKFPISRPNLTFSTLTVSNMSPEDSSIYLCSVLTGKETQYFGPGTRLLVL.

The CDR3 DNA reads as TGCAGCGCCGGGGGGACAGGGACCAGCTCTGGAAACACCATATATTTT. Translation: CSAGGTGTSSGNTIYF. The chain recombines TRBV29-1 with TRBJ1-3; 9 positions agree with TRBD1. V shed 7 bases and J 0 bases; nucleotides not matched to a gene: 10. Germline V lookup: CDR1 SQVTM, CDR2 ANQGSEA. CDR3 length: 16 amino acids.

The chain employs TRBV5-4 and TRBJ1-4; TRBD1 aligns across 9 bases. J lost 8 bases, V lost 4 bases, and 9 bases had no gene match. The germline gives CDR1 SGHNT, CDR2 YYREEE (reference sequence). This CDR3 is built from 15 residues. CDR3 in DNA: TGTGCCAGCAGCGGGGGGACAGGGAATAGGGAAAAACTGTTTTTT. Encoded protein: CASSGGTGNREKLFF.

The chain joins TRBV7-8 to TRBJ2-1; TRBD2 is a possible D gene (6 bases). This CDR3 is built from 13 residues. CDR1 is SGHVS and CDR2 is FQNEAQ in the germline V gene. V was clipped by 9 bases and J by 4 bases, with 13 bases between them. The CDR3 loop reads CASLRDEYNEQFF. The CDR3 region has the DNA TGTGCCAGTCTGCGGGACGAGTACAATGAGCAGTTCTTC.

The chain has TRBV4-2 and TRBJ1-1, with D unclear. There are 19 residues in the CDR3. Germline lookup yields CDR1 LGHNA and CDR2 YNFKEQ. Trimming stripped 0 bases from V and 1 base from J, with 21 bases between. CDR3 sequence: CASSQERVFTGGQNTEAFF. The CDR3 DNA is TGTGCCAGCAGCCAAGAAAGGGTTTTTACGGGAGGCCAGAACACTGAAGCTTTCTTT.

The chain is built from TRBV7-9 and TRBJ2-3; D not resolved. Per germline, CDR1 SEHNR and CDR2 FQNEAQ (reference sequence). There are 14 residues in the CDR3. V shed 5 bases and J shed 6 bases, with 15 bases lying between them. The CDR3 region is CASSLNGPPDTQYF. CDR3 DNA: TGTGCCAGCAGCCTTAATGGCCCGCCCGATACGCAGTATTTT.

The rearrangement joins TRBV12-3 or TRBV12-4 to TRBJ2-7; tentative D call: TRBD1 (6 bases). Trimming removed 3 bases at V and 2 bases at J, with 11 bases between. The CDR3 covers 14 residues. The CDR3 loop reads CASSLWDIAYEQYF. The CDR3 bases are TGTGCCAGCAGTTTGTGGGACATCGCCTACGAGCAGTACTTC.

V is TRBV5-5 and J is TRBJ2-5, with 8 bases lining up with TRBD1. CDR3 length: 16 amino acids. CDR1 SGHKS and CDR2 YYEKEE come from the germline V gene (reference sequence). Germline trimming cut 7 bases from V and 5 bases from J; bases unmatched to any gene: 16. CDR3 DNA sequence: TGTGCCAGCTGGTCCGGTGGACAGGGTTTAAAGGAGACCCAGTACTTC. Translating it yields CASWSGGQGLKETQYF.

This clonotype has a handful of counts. The gene calls are TRBV20-1 and TRBJ2-3, with 16 positions matching TRBD2. Germline trimming cut 6 bases from V and 0 bases from J; bases unmatched to any gene: 9. Germline loops: CDR1 DFQATT, CDR2 SNEGSKA (reference sequence). This CDR3 comprises 18 residues. The CDR3 protein is CSALGLAGGGASTDTQYF. For the CDR3, the DNA is TGCAGTGCCCTGGGACTAGCGGGGGGGGGCGCTAGCACAGATACGCAGTATTTT.

This clonotype was seen more than once but under ten times. This chain joins TRBV7-2 and TRBJ2-5; D not certain. This CDR3 has 17 amino acids. V lost 2 bases, J lost 2 bases, and 18 bases lay in between. Per germline, CDR1 SGHTA and CDR2 FQGNSA. CDR3 amino acids: CASSLSPPLTAQETQYF. The CDR3 DNA follows: TGTGCCAGCAGCTTAAGCCCCCCCCTTACAGCTCAAGAGACCCAGTACTTC.